This is a list of T cell receptor beta chains from one sample in a study of T cells after yellow fever vaccination. TCRdb re-called the 5' RACE reads through MiXCR, storing one row per CDR3 protein. Of over 200,000 distinct CDR3 sequences listed, 6.7% are singletons. The material was CD4+ T cells sorted from PBMCs, obtained on the day of the yellow fever booster vaccination. These receptors came from a man aged 25 to 40 who received the YFV17D yellow fever vaccine. Both conserved end residues are part of each CDR3. D genes are given only for firm matches. Size values are once, few and many counts, or a class for expanded clones, and some rows have none.

j_call v_call clone_size d_call cdr3_aa cdr3_nt
TRBJ2-3 TRBV2 NA NA CATGTQLSSTDTQYF TGTGCCACCGGGACTCAACTCTCTAGCACAGATACGCAGTATTTT
TRBJ2-7 TRBV5-1 many TRBD1 CASSLSGQGYEQYF TGCGCCAGCAGCTTGAGCGGACAGGGATACGAGCAGTACTTC
TRBJ2-3 TRBV18 many TRBD2 CASSPLAGADTQYF TGTGCCAGCTCACCGCTAGCGGGAGCAGATACGCAGTATTTT
TRBJ2-5 TRBV25-1 many TRBD1 CASSEPDRGQETQYF TGTGCCAGCAGTGAACCGGACAGGGGGCAAGAGACCCAGTACTTC
TRBJ2-7 TRBV7-2 NA TRBD2 CASVTVAGSYEQYF TGTGCCAGCGTAACCGTAGCGGGGTCCTACGAGCAGTACTTC
TRBJ2-1 TRBV7-3 few TRBD2 CASSTGGGRIDEQFF TGTGCCAGCAGCACCGGCGGCGGGAGGATCGATGAGCAGTTCTTC
TRBJ2-2 TRBV10-3 many NA CAISVNTGELFF TGTGCCATCAGTGTAAACACCGGGGAGCTGTTTTTT
TRBJ2-7 TRBV5-5 NA NA CASSSRPGPYEQYF TGTGCCAGCAGCTCGAGGCCGGGACCCTACGAGCAGTACTTC
TRBJ2-3 TRBV11-3 NA TRBD2 CASSLVGTSGRAGDTQYF TGTGCCAGCAGCTTAGTAGGGACTAGCGGGAGGGCCGGAGATACGCAGTATTTT
TRBJ2-1 TRBV5-1 few NA CASSSSRGNEQFF TGCGCCAGCAGCTCTTCCCGGGGGAATGAGCAGTTCTTC
TRBJ1-1 TRBV6-4 many NA CASSAMGGTEAFF TGTGCCAGCAGTGCCATGGGGGGTACTGAAGCTTTCTTT
TRBJ1-1 TRBV7-8 NA NA CASSLVPTTEAFF TGTGCCAGCAGCTTAGTCCCAACCACTGAAGCTTTCTTT
TRBJ1-5 TRBV9 NA NA CASSVDYRSNQPQHF TGTGCCAGCAGCGTAGATTACAGGAGCAATCAGCCCCAGCATTTT
TRBJ2-3 TRBV7-7 NA NA CASSRTGAGTDTQYF TGTGCTAGTTCCCGGACGGGGGCGGGCACAGATACGCAGTATTTT
TRBJ2-1 TRBV9 few NA CASSSGPRPRGHEQFF TGTGCCAGCAGCTCTGGGCCCCGGCCCAGGGGCCATGAGCAGTTCTTC
TRBJ2-5 TRBV25-1 many NA CASSQVKETQYF TGTGCCAGCAGTCAAGTTAAAGAGACCCAGTACTTC
TRBJ2-7 TRBV6-1 NA NA CASKETGLASYEQYF TGTGCCAGCAAAGAGACAGGATTAGCCTCCTACGAGCAGTACTTC
TRBJ2-1 TRBV20-1 NA NA CSASSLGTFNQQFF TGCAGTGCTAGCTCTCTAGGAACCTTCAATCAGCAGTTCTTC
TRBJ2-3 TRBV6-5 NA TRBD2 CASSYSTSGSDADTQYF TGTGCCAGCAGTTACTCCACTAGCGGGAGTGATGCAGATACGCAGTATTTT
TRBJ2-1 TRBV27 few NA CASSLLGPYLQFF TGTGCCAGCAGTTTATTAGGACCTTATCTGCAGTTCTTC
TRBJ2-7 TRBV6-5 NA NA CASKNLGVKEQYF TGTGCCAGCAAAAACCTGGGCGTCAAGGAGCAGTACTTC
TRBJ1-2 TRBV20-1 many NA CSASLTPNYGYTF TGCAGTGCTAGCCTGACACCTAACTATGGCTACACCTTC
TRBJ2-4 TRBV6-1 NA NA CASSRTIAKNIQYF TGTGCCAGCAGTAGAACAATAGCCAAAAACATTCAGTACTTC
TRBJ2-1 TRBV6-1 NA TRBD2 CASKKTSGSADEQFF TGTGCCAGCAAGAAGACTAGCGGGAGTGCGGATGAGCAGTTCTTC
TRBJ2-2 TRBV6-5 many NA CASRDTGELFF TGTGCCAGCAGAGACACCGGGGAGCTGTTTTTT
TRBJ2-7 TRBV7-8 many TRBD2 CASSLVTRTSDEQYF TGTGCCAGCAGCTTAGTTACTAGGACTAGCGACGAGCAGTACTTC
TRBJ2-1 TRBV20-1 few TRBD2 CSARDLSGIYNEQFF TGCAGTGCTAGAGATCTAAGCGGGATCTACAATGAGCAGTTCTTC
TRBJ2-2 TRBV29-1 NA TRBD2 CSVVLAGGPRTGELFF TGCAGCGTTGTCCTAGCGGGAGGGCCGCGTACCGGGGAGCTGTTTTTT
TRBJ2-1 TRBV21-1 NA NA CASSKTYSGRRGHEQFF TGTGCCAGCAGCAAAACATATAGCGGGAGGCGTGGGCATGAGCAGTTCTTC
TRBJ2-1 TRBV5-4 few NA CASTRRDSYNEQFF TGTGCCAGCACTAGACGGGACTCCTACAATGAGCAGTTCTTC
TRBJ2-7 TRBV20-1 few NA CSASQGPADEQYF TGCAGTGCTAGCCAAGGCCCAGCGGACGAGCAGTACTTC
TRBJ1-5 TRBV7-8 few NA CASSLERVSNQPQHF TGTGCCAGCAGCTTAGAAAGGGTTAGCAATCAGCCCCAGCATTTT
TRBJ2-7 TRBV15 NA NA CATSRELSPSYEQYF TGTGCCACCAGCAGAGAGCTCTCGCCCTCCTACGAGCAGTACTTC
TRBJ2-1 TRBV20-1 many NA CSARFDSQFF TGCAGTGCTAGGTTTGATTCCCAGTTCTTC
TRBJ2-7 TRBV7-2 NA TRBD1 CASRTGPNEQYF TGTGCCAGCAGGACAGGGCCAAACGAGCAGTACTTC
TRBJ2-1 TRBV5-1 many TRBD2 CASSARTSGNEQFF TGCGCCAGCAGCGCACGGACTAGCGGAAATGAGCAGTTCTTC
TRBJ1-1 TRBV6-6 NA NA CASREGTEAFF TGTGCCAGCAGGGAGGGCACTGAAGCTTTCTTT
TRBJ2-1 TRBV28 many NA CASNIVGEQFF TGTGCCAGCAATATCGTCGGGGAGCAGTTCTTC
TRBJ2-7 TRBV25-1 few NA CAASGGPEQYF TGTGCCGCGTCTGGGGGCCCGGAGCAGTACTTC
TRBJ2-7 TRBV7-2 many TRBD2 CASSTLIAGVSEQYF TGTGCCAGCAGCACCCTAATAGCGGGAGTGTCCGAGCAGTACTTC
TRBJ2-7 TRBV7-9 few TRBD2 CASSSRDSGSTYEQYF TGTGCCAGCAGCTCGAGGGATAGCGGGAGTACCTACGAGCAGTACTTC
TRBJ2-7 TRBV12-3/TRBV12-4 few TRBD1 CASSPRTGIPGEQYF TGTGCCAGCAGTCCGCGGACAGGGATACCTGGCGAGCAGTACTTC
TRBJ1-4 TRBV2 NA NA CASSVRDNEKLFF TGTGCCAGCAGTGTAAGGGACAATGAAAAACTGTTTTTT
TRBJ2-7 TRBV5-1 many NA CASSTRATGEQYF TGCGCCAGCAGCACCCGGGCCACGGGTGAGCAGTACTTC
TRBJ2-1 TRBV28 few NA CASTADHYNEQFF TGTGCCAGCACGGCGGATCACTACAATGAGCAGTTCTTC
TRBJ2-1 TRBV14 many NA CASSRYNEQFF TGTGCCAGCAGTCGCTACAATGAGCAGTTCTTC
TRBJ2-2 TRBV5-1 few TRBD1 CASSFLPGQSNTGELFF TGCGCCAGCAGCTTTTTACCGGGACAGTCGAACACCGGGGAGCTGTTTTTT
TRBJ2-7 TRBV12-3/TRBV12-4 many NA CASSFTGGYEQYF TGTGCCAGCAGTTTTACTGGGGGCTACGAGCAGTACTTC
TRBJ2-7 TRBV6-5 many TRBD1 CASSYTGGNNEQYF TGTGCCAGCAGTTATACAGGGGGAAATAACGAGCAGTACTTC
TRBJ2-1 TRBV7-8 NA TRBD2 CASSLGGLAGVNEQFF TGTGCCAGCAGCTTAGGGGGTCTAGCGGGAGTCAATGAGCAGTTCTTC
TRBJ2-7 TRBV23-1 few NA CASSQLGGEQYF TGCGCCAGCAGTCAACTAGGAGGCGAGCAGTACTTC
TRBJ2-7 TRBV9 few NA CATYEQYF TGTGCTACCTACGAGCAGTACTTC
TRBJ1-2 TRBV4-3 NA NA CASSHHGGAVNYGYTF TGCGCCAGCAGCCACCACGGTGGGGCGGTTAACTATGGCTACACCTTC
TRBJ1-2 TRBV7-3 NA TRBD1 CASSPGTDTKYGYTF TGTGCCAGCAGCCCCGGGACAGACACTAAATATGGCTACACCTTC
TRBJ2-5 TRBV18 few NA CASSRSPATGWETQYF TGTGCCAGCTCACGATCTCCGGCCACAGGGTGGGAGACCCAGTACTTC
TRBJ2-2 TRBV19 NA TRBD1 CASSRTGDGELFF TGTGCCAGTAGTCGAACAGGGGACGGGGAGCTGTTTTTT